The 30 T cell receptor beta chains in this list originate from one sample, sequenced in a study of cytomegalovirus exposure and HLA in healthy donors. The PCR made use of 60 Vbeta and 13 Jbeta primers. Clones were sequenced by immunoSEQ multiplex PCR, and TCRdb holds only the in-frame ones, with some missing. Among about 190,000 clones, around 78% were seen once, and the ten largest hold roughly 13%. Sequencing was carried out using PBMCs. These receptors all stem from a woman in her 30s in good health and CMV-seropositive.

The CDR3 loop is CASSRGYNEQFF. The CDR3 DNA reads as TGTGCCAGCAGTCGCGGGTACAATGAGCAGTTCTTC. The genes are TRBV6-5 and TRBJ2-1, with D tentatively TRBD2 (5 bases). The V end lost 5 bases, the J end lost 4 bases, and 6 bases lay between the germline ends. In germline, CDR1 is MNHEY, CDR2 SVGAGI. This CDR3 has 12 amino acids.

J is TRBJ1-1 and V is TRBV14, with D perhaps matching TRBD1 (5 bases). The germline V gene has CDR1 SGHDN and CDR2 FVKESK. With 0 bases removed from V and 4 bases from J, the gap between germline ends came to 12 bases. The CDR3 contains 15 residues. DNA of the CDR3: TGTGCCAGCAGCCAAGAGATTGTCAGGGCCACTGAAGCTTTCTTT. Protein sequence: CASSQEIVRATEAFF.

This rearrangement joins TRBV18 to TRBJ2-7; 9 positions match TRBD1. This CDR3 region has 15 residues. Germline V gene lookup returns CDR1 KGHSH and CDR2 LQKENI. V trimming: 2 bases; J trimming: 5 bases; junction bases outside the gene matches: 7. CDR3 in amino acids: CASSPKGQGSDEQYF. CDR3 in DNA: TGTGCCAGCTCACCAAAGGGACAGGGCAGCGACGAGCAGTACTTC.

The chain recombines TRBV2 with TRBJ1-4; D may be TRBD1 (5 bases). The CDR3 spans 14 residues. Germline CDR1 and CDR2: SNHLY and FYNNEI. V gave up 3 bases and J gave up 8 bases, with 13 bases separating them. The chain's CDR3 is CASSDRTREEKLFF. DNA for the CDR3: TGTGCCAGCAGTGACAGGACAAGGGAAGAAAAACTGTTTTTT.

The chain has TRBV7-9 and TRBJ2-3, with TRBD2 identical over 14 bases. V lost 5 bases to trimming and J lost 6 bases; unmatched junction nucleotides: 7. The CDR3 is 16 residues long. Germline V gene sequence: CDR1 SEHNR, CDR2 FQNEAQ (reference sequence). CDR3 sequence reads: CASSDRLAGGRDTQYF. The CDR3, as DNA: TGTGCCAGCAGCGACCGACTAGCGGGGGGGAGGGATACGCAGTATTTT.

V usage is TRBV5-6 and J usage is TRBJ2-7, with D possibly being TRBD1 (6 bases). CDR1 SGHDT and CDR2 YYEEEE come from the germline V gene. V was shortened by 3 bases and J by 4 bases, with 17 bases between the two germline ends. This CDR3 has 15 residues. CDR3 DNA: TGTGCCAGCAGCTCCAGACAGGCGTCGCGGTACGAGCAGTACTTC. This translates into CASSSRQASRYEQYF.

This clone was observed once. The chain joins TRBV7-3 to TRBJ2-2; D is perhaps TRBD1 (5 bases). This CDR3 is built from 18 residues. CDR1 and CDR2 from the germline V gene are SGHTA and FQGTGA. Deletions cut 3 bases from V and 0 bases from J, with 17 bases between. Here the CDR3 DNA reads TGTGCCAGCAGCTTCACCCCCGTCAGGGCCACGAACACCGGGGAGCTGTTTTTT. This encodes CASSFTPVRATNTGELFF.

The chain uses TRBV11-3 and TRBJ2-7; 12 nucleotides agree with TRBD2. CDR1 and CDR2 (germline): SGHNT, YENEEA. CDR3 length: 14 amino acids. The junction had 6 bases not matched to a gene; V was cut back by 5 bases and J by 7 bases. The CDR3 protein is CASSRTSGALEQYF. The DNA of the CDR3 is TGTGCCAGCAGCAGGACTAGCGGGGCTTTGGAGCAGTACTTC.

Points on this clone: At the DNA level, this CDR3 is encoded by other sequences in the same sample as well. The V and J genes are TRBV28 and TRBJ1-5; tentatively, D is TRBD1 (5 bases). This CDR3 comprises 12 residues. In germline, CDR1 is MDHEN, CDR2 SYDVKM. Trimming stripped 4 bases from V and 7 bases from J, with 8 bases between. The CDR3: CASSSGGQPQHF. CDR3 nucleotides: TGTGCCAGCAGTTCCGGGGGACAGCCCCAGCATTTT.

The rearrangement joins TRBV7-2 to TRBJ1-5; D possibly corresponds to TRBD1 (5 bases). Germline V gene lookup returns CDR1 SGHTA and CDR2 FQGNSA. The length of the CDR3 is 15 residues. Trimming pared 4 bases from V and 8 bases from J, leaving 18 bases between. This CDR3 reads CASSSAVGGTEPQHF. CDR3 DNA sequence: TGTGCCAGCAGCTCTGCTGTTGGGGGGACTGAGCCCCAGCATTTT.

The chain joins TRBV11-2 to TRBJ1-1, with 8 bases fitting TRBD1. The CDR3 sequence is 17 residues long. Germline V gene lookup returns CDR1 SGHAT and CDR2 FQNNGV. The V gene end was trimmed by 4 bases and the J gene end by 1 base; junction bases not matched to a gene: 11. CDR3 coding DNA: TGTGCCAGCAGCTCCCTATTTGGCGGGACAGGGAACACTGAAGCTTTCTTT. It translates to CASSSLFGGTGNTEAFF.

The chain is built from TRBV10-3 and TRBJ2-6; weak D call: TRBD2 (6 bases). The germline V gene has CDR1 ENHRY and CDR2 SYGVKD. V shed 1 base and J shed 0 bases, with 10 bases lying between them. The CDR3 sequence is 17 residues long. The CDR3 spells CAISEYEGGSGANVLTF. The CDR3 nucleotides read TGTGCCATCAGTGAGTATGAGGGAGGCTCTGGGGCCAACGTCCTGACTTTC.

The chain links TRBV19 to TRBJ1-1; TRBD1 might be the D (6 bases). CDR3 size: 11 residues. Germline V lookup: CDR1 LNHDA, CDR2 SQIVND (reference sequence). V dropped 0 bases and J dropped 14 bases, with 10 bases sitting between them. DNA for the CDR3: TGTGCCAGTAGTATAGACGGGGGGCAATTCTTT. It specifies CASSIDGGQFF. Drawing the rest from reference TRBV19 and TRBJ1-1, the complete variable domain is DGGITQSPKYLFRKEGQNVTLSCEQNLNHDAMYWYRQDPGQGLRLIYYSQIVNDFQKGDIAEGYSVSREKKESFPLTVTSAQKNPTAFYLCASSIDGGQFFGQGTRLTVV.

This chain uses TRBV19 with TRBJ2-4; TRBD1 might be the D (7 bases). The CDR3 is 14 residues long. Germline assignment: CDR1 LNHDA and CDR2 SQIVND (reference sequence). V was pared by 10 bases and J by 9 bases, with 22 bases between. Here the CDR3 DNA reads TGTGCCACCCGTTTCGGGAGCTCAGGGGGCATTCAGTACTTC. Encoded protein: CATRFGSSGGIQYF.

For this clone: The junction does not match germline at one end; this may be a read error. The chain recombines TRBV5-5 with TRBJ1-2, with TRBD1 as a possible D gene (5 bases). CDR3 length: 15 amino acids. Germline V gene data show CDR1 as SGHKS and CDR2 as YYEKEE (reference sequence). The chain's CDR3 is CASSLDPGLNSGYTF. DNA for the CDR3: TGTGCCAGCAGCTTGGATCCAGGGTTGAACTCTGGCTACACCTTC.

This clone was recorded only once. V is TRBV28 and J is TRBJ2-7; maybe TRBD2 (7 bases). V was cut by 1 base and J by 0 bases, with 13 bases left in between. Germline V CDR1 and CDR2: MDHEN, SYDVKM. The CDR3 has 16 amino acids. The CDR3 is CASSLFGGDTSYEQYF. CDR3 nucleotide sequence: TGTGCCAGCAGTTTATTTGGGGGGGACACCTCCTACGAGCAGTACTTC.

J is TRBJ1-2 and V is TRBV28; D possibly corresponds to TRBD1 (5 bases). Trimming took 4 bases from V and 8 from J, leaving 14 bases between them. The CDR3 has 13 residues. The germline V gene has CDR1 MDHEN and CDR2 SYDVKM. The CDR3, as DNA: TGTGCCAGCAGTTCTCGGGGGGGTTTGGGCTACACCTTC. This encodes CASSSRGGLGYTF.

In its sample, this clone was seen a few times. The rearrangement joins TRBV4-2 to TRBJ1-1; D possibly corresponds to TRBD1 (6 bases). CDR1 is LGHNA and CDR2 is YNFKEQ in the germline V gene. V lost 4 bases, J lost 2 bases, and 11 bases lay in between. The CDR3 has 14 residues. CDR3 protein: CASSPGGANTEAFF. The CDR3 coding sequence is TGTGCCAGCAGCCCGGGGGGGGCTAACACTGAAGCTTTCTTT.

The chain couples TRBV13 to TRBJ2-5; possibly TRBD2 for D (6 bases). The CDR3 is made up of 15 amino acids. From germline, CDR1 is PRHDT and CDR2 FYEKMQ (reference sequence). Trimming shortened V by 5 bases and J by 2 bases, and 15 bases separated the two germline ends. This CDR3 is CASSAAPGRQETQYF. For the CDR3, the DNA is TGTGCCAGCAGCGCCGCTCCAGGGAGGCAAGAGACCCAGTACTTC.

This sequence joins TRBV28 and TRBJ2-2; no clear D gene. V lost 5 bases to trimming and J lost 4 bases, with 20 bases between them. Germline values: CDR1 MDHEN, CDR2 SYDVKM. This CDR3 comprises 17 residues. This chain's CDR3 is CASSQPRGGPITGELFF. Written as DNA, the CDR3 is TGTGCCAGCAGTCAACCTCGCGGCGGCCCGATCACCGGGGAGCTGTTTTTT.

The chain uses TRBV6-6 and TRBJ1-5; no definite D call. The V and J ends lost 0 bases and 4 bases respectively, with 10 bases between them. CDR1 is MNHNY and CDR2 is SVGAGI in the germline V gene (reference sequence). The CDR3 is 15 residues long. CDR3 nucleotide sequence: TGTGCCAGCAGTTACTCGACACACCCGAATCAGCCCCAGCATTTT. Amino acids: CASSYSTHPNQPQHF.

This clone was detected once. The chain employs TRBV5-6 and TRBJ2-2; TRBD2 is a possible D gene (7 bases). The CDR3 loop spans 16 amino acids. The germline V gene encodes CDR1 SGHDT and CDR2 YYEEEE. Trimming cost V 0 bases and J 5 bases, with 14 bases left between them. For the CDR3, the DNA is TGTGCCAGCAGCTTGGCCGCGGGGGCTAGGACCGGGGAGCTGTTTTTT. The encoded protein is CASSLAAGARTGELFF.

The chain uses TRBV11-2 and TRBJ2-4, with a weak D call TRBD2 (5 bases). V shed 1 base and J shed 2 bases, with 9 bases lying between them. The CDR3 is made up of 15 amino acids. Germline CDR1 reads SGHAT; CDR2 reads FQNNGV. This CDR3 reads CASSLVGRSKNIQYF. The CDR3 coding sequence is TGTGCCAGCAGCTTAGTTGGGAGATCCAAAAACATTCAGTACTTC.

J is TRBJ2-7 and V is TRBV19; 10 nucleotides match TRBD2. Germline V gene lookup returns CDR1 LNHDA and CDR2 SQIVND (reference sequence). Unmatched junction bases numbered 2, after V lost 5 bases and J lost 4 bases. The CDR3 is 13 residues long. The CDR3 reads CASSAGLAYEQYF. For the CDR3, the DNA is TGTGCCAGTAGTGCGGGACTAGCGTACGAGCAGTACTTC.

This clone showed up just once. The chain employs TRBV6-5 and TRBJ1-2; 8 bases align to TRBD1. The V segment lost 5 bases and the J segment 7 bases; nucleotides outside the gene matches: 6. Germline V gene sequence: CDR1 MNHEY, CDR2 SVGAGI. CDR3 length: 13 residues. The CDR3: CASSEVTGGGYTF. The CDR3 nucleotides are TGTGCCAGCAGTGAAGTCACAGGGGGTGGCTACACCTTC.

The chain uses TRBV7-8 and TRBJ2-7, with D tentatively TRBD2 (7 bases). V was shortened by 1 base and J by 2 bases, with 12 bases between the two germline ends. The CDR3 length is 15 residues. Germline CDR1 and CDR2: SGHVS and FQNEAQ. The CDR3 DNA reads as TGTGCCAGCAGCTTAGAGGGGGGGCTAGCCTACGAGCAGTACTTC. Protein product: CASSLEGGLAYEQYF.

The rearrangement uses TRBV11-3 and TRBJ1-1; possible D gene TRBD1, 5 bases. The CDR3 is 12 amino acids. Germline V gives CDR1 SGHNT, CDR2 YENEEA. Trimming took 6 bases from V and 7 from J, leaving 12 bases between them. The CDR3 sequence: CASSKTVNEAFF. The CDR3 nucleotides read TGTGCCAGCAGTAAGACAGTAAATGAAGCTTTCTTT. Full variable domain (rest looked up from reference TRBV11-3 and TRBJ1-1): EAGVVQSPRYKIIEKKQPVAFWCNPISGHNTLYWYLQNLGQGPELLIRYENEEAVDDSQLPKDRFSAERLKGVDSTLKIQPAELGDSAVYLCASSKTVNEAFFGQGTRLTVV.

The chain carries TRBV4-1 and TRBJ2-7; no firm D call. From germline, CDR1 is MGHRA and CDR2 YSYEKL. CDR3 size: 17 residues. The ends were cut back, 0 bases at V and 4 bases at J, with 19 bases in the middle. The CDR3 coding sequence is TGCGCCAGCAGCCAAGACCGCGATACCTCAAGTTGGTACGAGCAGTACTTC. Amino acids: CASSQDRDTSSWYEQYF.

The CDR3 spells CASSKQVTDTQYF. CDR3 bases: TGTGCCAGCAGTAAGCAGGTCACAGATACGCAGTATTTT. The J gene is TRBJ2-3, the V gene TRBV28; no clear D gene. Germline CDR1 reads MDHEN; CDR2 reads SYDVKM. The V end lost 5 bases, the J end lost 2 bases, and 8 bases lay between the germline ends. The CDR3 totals 13 residues.

The rearrangement links TRBV29-1 to TRBJ1-3; TRBD1 might be the D (5 bases). This CDR3 region has 12 residues. Germline CDR1 SQVTM, CDR2 ANQGSEA. The germline V and J ends were trimmed by 7 bases and 4 bases, with 11 bases remaining between them. The CDR3 here is CSGGENGNTIYF. The CDR3 DNA reads TGCAGCGGGGGGGAAAACGGAAACACCATATATTTT. Full variable domain (remainder filled in from reference TRBV29-1 and TRBJ1-3): SAVISQKPSRDICQRGTSLTIQCQVDSQVTMMFWYRQQPGQSLTLIATANQGSEATYESGFVIDKFPISRPNLTFSTLTVSNMSPEDSSIYLCSGGENGNTIYFGEGSWLTVV.